The T cell receptor (beta chain) under discussion was sequenced for a study of cytomegalovirus exposure and HLA in healthy donors. Study-wide background: A data release that came early held approximately 85 million unique TCRs from HLA-typed donors.

Primers for the PCR totalled 60 Vbeta and 13 Jbeta. Measured with immunoSEQ multiplex PCR; TCRdb has only the in-frame clones, and not every one. The data show some 200,000 clones, roughly 74% seen once. CDR1 SEHNR and CDR2 FQNEAQ come from the germline V gene (reference sequence). The CDR3 contains 17 residues. Trimming took 5 bases from V and 0 from J, leaving 17 bases between them. This clonotype was sampled from a woman aged 25 to 39 in good health and CMV-seronegative. The sample consisted of PBMCs. The V gene is TRBV7-9, the J gene TRBJ1-3; D is unresolved. The CDR3: CASSPRQAKLSGNTIYF. CDR3 in DNA: TGTGCCAGCAGCCCTCGGCAGGCGAAGCTCTCTGGAAACACCATATATTTT.